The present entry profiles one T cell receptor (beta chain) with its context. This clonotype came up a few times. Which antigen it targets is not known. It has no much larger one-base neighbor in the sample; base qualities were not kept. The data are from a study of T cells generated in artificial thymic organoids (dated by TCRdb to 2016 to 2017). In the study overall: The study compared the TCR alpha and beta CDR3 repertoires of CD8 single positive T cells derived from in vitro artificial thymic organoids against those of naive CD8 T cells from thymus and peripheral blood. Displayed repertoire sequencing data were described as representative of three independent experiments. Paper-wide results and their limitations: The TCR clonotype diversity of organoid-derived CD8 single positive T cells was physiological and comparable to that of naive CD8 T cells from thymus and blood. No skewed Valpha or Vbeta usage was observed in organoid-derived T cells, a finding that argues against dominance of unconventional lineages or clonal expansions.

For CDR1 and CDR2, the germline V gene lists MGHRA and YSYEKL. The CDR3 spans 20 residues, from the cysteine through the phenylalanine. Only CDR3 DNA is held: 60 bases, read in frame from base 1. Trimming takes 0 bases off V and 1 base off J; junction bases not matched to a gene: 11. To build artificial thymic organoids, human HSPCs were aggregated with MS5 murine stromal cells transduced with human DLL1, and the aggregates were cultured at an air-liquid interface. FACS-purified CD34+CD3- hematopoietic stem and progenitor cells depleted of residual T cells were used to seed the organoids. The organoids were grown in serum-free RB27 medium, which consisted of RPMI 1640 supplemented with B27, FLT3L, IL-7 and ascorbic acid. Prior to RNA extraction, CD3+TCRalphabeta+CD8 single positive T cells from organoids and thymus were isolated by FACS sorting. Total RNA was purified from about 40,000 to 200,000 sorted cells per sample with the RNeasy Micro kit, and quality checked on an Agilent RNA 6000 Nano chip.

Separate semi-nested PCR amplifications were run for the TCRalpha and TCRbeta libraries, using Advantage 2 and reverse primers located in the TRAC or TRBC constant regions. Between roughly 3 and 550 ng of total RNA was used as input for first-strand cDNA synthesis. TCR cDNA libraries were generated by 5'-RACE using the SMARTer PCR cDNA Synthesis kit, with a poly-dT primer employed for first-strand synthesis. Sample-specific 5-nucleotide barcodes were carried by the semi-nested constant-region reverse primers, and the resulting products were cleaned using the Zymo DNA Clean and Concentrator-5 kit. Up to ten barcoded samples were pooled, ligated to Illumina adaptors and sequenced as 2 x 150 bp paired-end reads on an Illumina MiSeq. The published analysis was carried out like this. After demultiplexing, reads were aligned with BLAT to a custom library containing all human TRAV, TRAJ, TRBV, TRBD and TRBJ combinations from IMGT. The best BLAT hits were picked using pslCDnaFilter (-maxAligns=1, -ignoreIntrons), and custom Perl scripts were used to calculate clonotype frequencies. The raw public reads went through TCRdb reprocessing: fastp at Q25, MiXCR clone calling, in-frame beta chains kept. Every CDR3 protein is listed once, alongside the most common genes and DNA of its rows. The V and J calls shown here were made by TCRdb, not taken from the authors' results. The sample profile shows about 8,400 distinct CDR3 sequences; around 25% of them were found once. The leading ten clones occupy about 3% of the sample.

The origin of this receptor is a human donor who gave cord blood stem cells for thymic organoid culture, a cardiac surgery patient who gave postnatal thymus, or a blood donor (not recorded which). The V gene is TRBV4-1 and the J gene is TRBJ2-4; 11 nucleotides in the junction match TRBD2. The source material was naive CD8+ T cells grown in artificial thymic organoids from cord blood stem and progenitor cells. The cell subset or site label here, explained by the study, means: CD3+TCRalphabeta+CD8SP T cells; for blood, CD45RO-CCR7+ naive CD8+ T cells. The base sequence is TGCGCCAGCAGCCAAGACGAGGTAGCGGGGGGGCCGAAGGCCAAAAACATTCAGTACTTC. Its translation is CASSQDEVAGGPKAKNIQYF.